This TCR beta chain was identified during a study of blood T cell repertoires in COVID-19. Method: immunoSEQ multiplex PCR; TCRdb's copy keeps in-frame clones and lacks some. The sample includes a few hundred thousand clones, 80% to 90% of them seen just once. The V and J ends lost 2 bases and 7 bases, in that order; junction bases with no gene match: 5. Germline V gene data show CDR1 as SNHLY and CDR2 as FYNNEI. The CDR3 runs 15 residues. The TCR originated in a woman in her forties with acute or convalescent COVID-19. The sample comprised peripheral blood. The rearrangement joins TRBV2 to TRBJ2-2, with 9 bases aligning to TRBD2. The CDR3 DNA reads TGTGCCAGCAGTGAATGGATAGCGGGGGACGGGGAGCTGTTTTTT. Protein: CASSEWIAGDGELFF.